This note documents a single T cell receptor beta chain sequence. What it recognizes is unknown. cDNA prepared by RNA extraction and subsequent reverse transcription served as the template for sequencing. TCRdb's table, derived via immunoSEQ multiplex PCR, lists solely in-frame clones and lacks some. The data contain 150,000 to 200,000 clones, approximately 57% of them seen just once; the ten biggest clones take up 0.95% to 1.1%. The source of the sample is a study of CD8+ T cells in alopecia areata. Treatment noted: oral pan-JAK inhibitor, 5-10 mg twice daily. Study-wide findings and caveats: Greater clonality was observed in lesional scalp samples, especially alopecia totalis/universalis, versus normal scalp.

This sequence was found in a human donor with alopecia areata. Specimen: CD4+ T cells sorted from blood, collected at week 24, from a patient treated with tofacitinib.

The CDR3 DNA follows: TGTGCCAGCAGCCAAGGGTCCGCGGGGGTACAAGAGACCCAGTACTTC. This codes for CASSQGSAGVQETQYF. The J gene is TRBJ2-5, the V gene TRBV4-2; 7 bases line up with TRBD2. Germline V gene lookup returns CDR1 LGHNA and CDR2 YNFKEQ. Losses at the gene ends were 1 base for V and 2 bases for J; bases not matched to a gene: 7. This CDR3 region has 16 residues.